This T cell receptor (beta chain) is drawn from a study of PD-L1 blockade in urothelial cancer. About the research overall: Analysis of the blood was performed 3 weeks (second dose) and 6 weeks after treatment start. Typically, measured as a median, blood samples had more than 110,000 T cells.

Time point in this sample: pretreatment peripheral blood. Patients were living with locally advanced or metastatic urothelial carcinoma. There were between 1 and 8 samples from each patient, taken pretreatment and on-treatment. Method: immunoSEQ multiplex PCR; TCRdb's copy keeps in-frame clones and lacks some. This repertoire shows about 85,000 clones, more than 75% found once; its top ten account for around 15%. The sample here was PBMCs, taken around atezolizumab (anti-PD-L1) treatment. This clonotype originated in a man aged 60 to 69 with urothelial cancer.

CDR3 nucleotide sequence: TGTGCCAGCAGTCCCCCCGGACAAGCCTATGGCTACACCTTC. Protein sequence: CASSPPGQAYGYTF. The chain has TRBV28 and TRBJ1-2; perhaps TRBD1 as D (5 bases). Per the germline V gene, CDR1 is MDHEN and CDR2 is SYDVKM. The CDR3 loop spans 14 amino acids. Trimming took off 5 bases at V and 4 bases at J, with 14 bases between the two ends.